This TCR beta chain was retrieved from a study of metastatic and nonmetastatic thyroid tumors. As for the study in general: Across peripheral blood and tumor or nodule tissue samples taken from malignant and benign thyroid patients, the repertoires were compared with one another.

The study, taken as a whole, reports: Across blood and tumor, TCR beta diversity in malignant thyroid tumors was reportedly significantly higher than in benign nodules.

Until they underwent thyroid surgery, no patient had received any treatment. A few counts support this clone. Its antigen is not known. Per the authors' pipeline: Differences in CDR3 between clinicopathological groups were drawn on to build a classifier intended to discriminate distant-metastatic papillary thyroid cancer patients. MiXCR was used by TCRdb to re-call the PCR reads. TCRdb's processing, not the authors', yielded these V and J calls. In the table there are 9,000 to 13,000 clones, around 30% of which are singletons. The CDR3 totals 17 residues. Germline assignment: CDR1 MNHEY and CDR2 SMNVEV (reference sequence). Trimming stripped 6 bases from V and 0 bases from J, with 18 bases between.

Sequenced sample: tumor tissue. The sequence came from a female donor with papillary thyroid cancer or a benign thyroid nodule (not recorded which). Some clones in this sample may be carry-over from other donors' samples. The chain joins TRBV27 to TRBJ2-4; the D call may be TRBD1 or TRBD2 (5 bases each). This CDR3 is CASSPGTPLLAKNIQYF. CDR3 in DNA: TGTGCCAGCAGCCCCGGGACCCCCCTTTTAGCCAAAAACATTCAGTACTTC.